Below, 13 T cell receptor beta chains from the same sample are listed, as sequenced in a study of CD8 T cells in Susac syndrome. Random hexamers were used to reverse transcribe roughly 0.45 to 1 ug of RNA. TCRdb re-called the immunoSEQ multiplex PCR reads through MiXCR, storing one row per CDR3 protein. The sample records 300,000 to 350,000 distinct CDR3 sequences, roughly 94% being singletons. Sequencing was done on a sample of CD4+ T cells from PBMCs. The origin of the receptors is a human donor with multiple sclerosis.

The CDR3 bases are TGTGCCAGCAGCTTGCAAGGGCATTGGAACTATGGCTACACCTTC. Translating it yields CASSLQGHWNYGYTF. J is TRBJ1-2 and V is TRBV5-6; no reliable D call. Germline V lookup: CDR1 SGHDT, CDR2 YYEEEE. V was clipped by 1 base and J by 2 bases, with 12 bases between them. This CDR3 is built from 15 residues.

The chain combines TRBV5-6 with TRBJ2-2, with D maybe TRBD1 (6 bases). Germline V gives CDR1 SGHDT, CDR2 YYEEEE. The CDR3 is 15 amino acids. V gave up 4 bases and J gave up 4 bases, with 14 bases separating them. CDR3 loop: CASSAAGDPTGELFF. CDR3 bases: TGTGCCAGCAGCGCAGCAGGGGACCCCACCGGGGAGCTGTTTTTT.

This chain connects TRBV5-1 to TRBJ2-1, with 10 bases fitting TRBD2. The germline V gene encodes CDR1 SGHRS and CDR2 YFSETQ. The junction had 7 bases not matched to a gene; V was cut back by 3 bases and J by 4 bases. This CDR3 spans 16 amino acids. CDR3 nucleotides: TGCGCCAGCAGCTACTATAGCGGGAGGAGATACAATGAGCAGTTCTTC. Its translation: CASSYYSGRRYNEQFF.

The chain has TRBV7-9 and TRBJ2-3; D gene unclear. CDR1 is SEHNR and CDR2 is FQNEAQ in the germline V gene (reference sequence). The CDR3 extends over 16 amino acids. The V end lost 3 bases, the J end lost 6 bases, and 19 bases lay between the germline ends. The CDR3 nucleotides are TGTGCCAGCAGCTTTAAAGCCACGGCGACTTGGGATACGCAGTATTTT. Translation gives CASSFKATATWDTQYF. Filled out from reference TRBV7-9 and TRBJ2-3, the complete variable domain reads DTGVSQNPRHKITKRGQNVTFRCDPISEHNRLYWYRQTLGQGPEFLTYFQNEAQLEKSRLLSDRFSAERPKGSFSTLEIQRTEQGDSAMYLCASSFKATATWDTQYFGPGTRLTVL.

V and J are TRBV6-5 and TRBJ2-2; weak D call: TRBD2 (5 bases). The CDR3 consists of 16 residues. Germline values: CDR1 MNHEY, CDR2 SVGAGI. V was pared by 1 base and J by 3 bases, with 12 bases between. This CDR3 reads CASSYLSFGDTGELFF. CDR3 DNA sequence: TGTGCCAGCAGTTACTTGTCATTCGGGGACACCGGGGAGCTGTTTTTT.

V is TRBV6-2 or TRBV6-3 and J is TRBJ1-4; weak D call: TRBD1 (5 bases). Germline V gene data show CDR1 as MNHEY and CDR2 as SVGEGT. The CDR3 is 15 residues long. V shed 6 bases and J shed 7 bases, with 18 bases lying between them. This chain's CDR3 is CASRGSLNGAEKLFF. CDR3 DNA sequence: TGTGCCAGCAGAGGGAGCCTGAACGGGGCTGAAAAACTGTTTTTT.

CDR3 sequence (DNA): TGCAGTGCTAGCAAGCGGAGCCCGTACAATGAGCAGTTCTTC. Translation: CSASKRSPYNEQFF. The chain uses TRBV20-1 and TRBJ2-1, with D maybe TRBD2 (5 bases). Germline lookup yields CDR1 DFQATT and CDR2 SNEGSKA (reference sequence). V lost 3 bases to trimming and J lost 4 bases, with 13 bases between them. The CDR3 runs to 14 residues.

The chain has TRBV20-1 and TRBJ1-1, with TRBD1 matching 9 bases. The V gene's germline CDR1 is DFQATT and CDR2 SNEGSKA (reference sequence). V was clipped by 0 bases and J by 4 bases; unmatched bases: 9. The CDR3 runs 16 residues. CDR3 DNA: TGCAGTGCTAGAGATCCCCGACAGGGGGGCCTCACTGAAGCTTTCTTT. Protein product: CSARDPRQGGLTEAFF.

This chain uses TRBV18 with TRBJ1-1; 9 bases map to TRBD1. Germline V lookup: CDR1 KGHSH, CDR2 LQKENI. V lost 5 bases to trimming and J lost 3 bases; unmatched junction nucleotides: 4. The CDR3 extends over 14 amino acids. The CDR3 here is CASSTTGGDTEAFF. CDR3 sequence (DNA): TGTGCCAGCTCAACGACAGGGGGGGACACTGAAGCTTTCTTT. The whole variable domain, remainder taken from reference TRBV18 and TRBJ1-1, is NAGVMQNPRHLVRRRGQEARLRCSPMKGHSHVYWYRQLPEEGLKFMVYLQKENIIDESGMPKERFSAEFPKEGPSILRIQQVVRGDSAAYFCASSTTGGDTEAFFGQGTRLTVV.

V and J are TRBV11-1 and TRBJ1-1; perhaps TRBD1 as D (5 bases). The V gene lost 3 bases and the J gene lost 0 bases, with 8 bases spanning the gap. The CDR3 covers 14 residues. Germline CDR1 reads SGHAT; CDR2 reads FQDESV (reference sequence). The CDR3 reads CASSLGLMNTEAFF. DNA of the CDR3: TGTGCCAGCAGCTTGGGGCTAATGAACACTGAAGCTTTCTTT.

This clonotype was picked up a small number of times. V gene TRBV7-8 combines with J gene TRBJ1-1, with TRBD1 as a possible D gene (6 bases). V lost 2 bases and J 1 base, leaving 8 bases between the germline ends. The length of the CDR3 is 14 residues. Germline lookup yields CDR1 SGHVS and CDR2 FQNEAQ. Here the CDR3 reads CASSLRTENTEAFF. The CDR3 DNA sequence: TGTGCCAGCAGCTTACGGACAGAGAACACTGAAGCTTTCTTT.

This clonotype has a single count. This chain links TRBV27 with TRBJ2-1; possible D gene TRBD2, 7 bases. Looked up from germline, CDR1 is MNHEY and CDR2 is SMNVEV (reference sequence). The length of the CDR3 is 15 residues. The ends were cut back, 6 bases at V and 4 bases at J, with 16 bases in the middle. CDR3 residues: CASRPAGARYNEQFF. The CDR3 bases are TGTGCCAGCAGGCCCGCGGGGGCGCGGTACAATGAGCAGTTCTTC.

This rearrangement joins TRBV3-1 to TRBJ1-1, with D unclear. The V gene lost 4 bases and the J gene lost 1 base, with 7 bases spanning the gap. This CDR3 contains 13 residues. Per germline, CDR1 LGHDT and CDR2 YNNKEL (reference sequence). The CDR3 DNA sequence: TGTGCCAGCAGCCGATTCCAGAACACTGAAGCTTTCTTT. It codes for CASSRFQNTEAFF.